This T cell receptor beta chain comes out of a study of blood T cell repertoires in COVID-19 (dated by TCRdb to the early 2020s). As for the study more broadly: Collaborator samples came from the United States, Italy and Spain and covered acute and convalescent phases of COVID-19. The repertoires were released in a freely available public database meant as a resource for research on the immune response to SARS-CoV-2. Where available, HLA class I and class II types were taken from metadata supplied by the sample provider and were not determined by assay-based typing. Samples came from the ongoing ImmuneRACE study (first 160 participants) plus 1,254 subjects from 6 global collaborators. The prospective study material was composed of cDNA or gDNA derived from T cells, B-cell-depleted T cells, or PBMCs. The sample metadata nearly always contained a de-identified subject ID, COVID-19 status, age in years and sex. Subjects who had been exposed to COVID-19, were actively infected with it, or had recovered from it provided the deeply sampled blood TCRbeta repertoires that made up the dataset.

In the case of this clone: Its cognate antigen has yet to be identified. No clone much larger than this one lies a single base away; base qualities are absent.

TCRbeta CDR3 regions were amplified from genomic DNA by means of the immunoSEQ Assay, a bias-controlled multiplex PCR. On the study's bioinformatics: Within the assay, amplification of reference gene primers was used to estimate how many nucleated cells each sample contained. To quantify the absolute abundance of each unique TCRbeta CDR3 rearrangement, sequence reads were collapsed and filtered. For each sample, productive Simpson clonality was calculated by taking the square root of Simpson's diversity index across productive rearrangements. TCRdb re-hosts the immuneACCESS table, in-frame sequences only. Its copies lack some clones; in the studies checked, an unresolved V gene accounts for under half of them, and the cause for the rest is not known. The V and J calls and clone size come from that table; D and trimming were worked out from the DNA. The sample records 130,000 to 150,000 clones, 87% of which are singletons. The top ten constitute 6% to 7% of the sample.

The collaborating institutions used their own protocols to collect whole blood in K2EDTA tubes. Collaborator samples were shipped for TCRbeta analysis as frozen whole blood, isolated PBMCs, or DNA extracted from either sample type. Broad study findings and their caveats: The quantity of clinical and demographic metadata differed by source and by participant and was supplied without curation.

The sequenced sample consisted of peripheral blood. The clonotype was recovered from a man older than 75 with acute or convalescent COVID-19.

The nucleotides read TGCGCCAGCAGCTTGTTGACAGAAGAGACCCAGTACTTC. It translates to CASSLLTEETQYF. The chain couples TRBV5-1 to TRBJ2-5, with a tentative D gene TRBD1 over 5 matching bases. The germline V gene encodes CDR1 SGHRS and CDR2 YFSETQ. Its CDR3 holds 13 amino acids, cysteine through phenylalanine. The kept DNA is CDR3 alone, 39 bases in frame from the first base. The V and J ends are trimmed by 1 base and 3 bases, leaving 7 bases between them.